This T cell receptor (beta chain) was sequenced during a study of shared clonotypes between healthy human individuals. Points from the study as a whole: The study found lower generation probabilities in non-shared clonotypes than in those shared by all four donors. The study found roughly 5% of naive CD4 clonotypes shared across a handful of donors.

Points on this clone: Its specificity is unknown.

CDR3 length: 14 amino acids. The V end lost 0 bases, the J end lost 5 bases, and 12 bases lay between the germline ends. CDR1 and CDR2 (germline): SGHNT, YYREEE (reference sequence). The assay was immunoSEQ multiplex PCR, and TCRdb's table has in-frame clones only and misses some. The table shows roughly 2,500,000 clones, with 93% occurring only once. The sequence derives from a man aged 18 to 30 in good health. Some clones in this sample may be carry-over from other donors' samples. The specimen was naive CD4+ T cells from PBMCs. Subset denoted: CD45RA+ positively selected. The rearrangement uses TRBV5-4 and TRBJ2-7; maybe TRBD2 (5 bases). CDR3 sequence: CASSLGLRRDEQYF. The CDR3 coding sequence is TGTGCCAGCAGCTTGGGACTACGAAGGGACGAGCAGTACTTC.